One and the same sample provided the 31 T cell receptor beta chains below, sequenced in a study of molecular identifiers for immune sequencing clone quantification. TCRdb recomputed calls from the PCR reads with MiXCR, one row per CDR3 protein. The table shows approximately 550,000 distinct CDR3 sequences, with about 26% occurring only once. The sequenced sample was naive CD8+ T cells from blood, with Jurkat cell RNA spiked in. Sample subset: FACS-sorted CD8+CD4-CCR7+CD45RA+ naive T cells. These receptors were taken from a human donor in good health. Some libraries in this study had Jurkat cell RNA spiked in.

This clonotype was picked up one time. The V call is TRBV5-6, the J call TRBJ2-7; TRBD1 aligns across 10 bases. This CDR3 contains 14 residues. With 2 bases clipped from V and 6 bases from J, the junction kept 5 bases outside the gene matches. Germline V gives CDR1 SGHDT, CDR2 YYEEEE. The DNA of the CDR3 is TGTGCCAGCAGCTTCGGGACAGGGGTTTTCGAGCAGTACTTC. Translated: CASSFGTGVFEQYF.

In its sample, this clonotype was seen a few times. The chain joins TRBV7-9 to TRBJ2-2, with 8 bases matching TRBD2. The germline V gene encodes CDR1 SEHNR and CDR2 FQNEAQ (reference sequence). CDR3 length: 16 residues. With V trimmed by 5 bases and J by 4 bases, 9 bases remained unmatched. The CDR3 loop is CASSPTGGVGTGELFF. CDR3 sequence (DNA): TGTGCCAGCAGCCCCACCGGGGGGGTCGGCACCGGGGAGCTGTTTTTT.

Of note for this clonotype: A much larger clone lies one base from this, so it may be a read error. CDR3 coding DNA: TGCAGCGGGAGGGGCTGGGGGGAGGTGGGAGCTTTCTTT. The encoded protein is CSGRGWGEVGAFF. J is TRBJ1-1 and V is TRBV29-1; possible D gene TRBD1, 5 bases. Trimming removed 7 bases from V and 10 bases from J, with 22 bases in between. The germline CDR1 and CDR2 sequences are SQVTM and ANQGSEA. The CDR3 has 13 residues. Using reference TRBV29-1 and TRBJ1-1 for the parts outside the CDR3, the full variable domain is SAVISQKPSRDICQRGTSLTIQCQVDSQVTMMFWYRQQPGQSLTLIATANQGSEATYESGFVIDKFPISRPNLTFSTLTVSNMSPEDSSIYLCSGRGWGEVGAFFGQGTRLTVV.

This clonotype came up a few times. The chain employs TRBV7-2 and TRBJ1-1; D remains ambiguous. This CDR3 has 16 amino acids. V gave up 5 bases and J gave up 6 bases, with 22 bases separating them. The germline V gene has CDR1 SGHTA and CDR2 FQGNSA. The CDR3 is CASSQAFPIGWSEAFF. For the CDR3, the DNA is TGTGCCAGCAGCCAAGCTTTTCCGATCGGTTGGTCTGAAGCTTTCTTT. Variable domain in full (rest from reference TRBV7-2 and TRBJ1-1): GAGVSQSPSNKVTEKGKDVELRCDPISGHTALYWYRQSLGQGLEFLIYFQGNSAPDKSGLPSDRFSAERTGGSVSTLTIQRTQQEDSAVYLCASSQAFPIGWSEAFFGQGTRLTVV.

The chain uses TRBV9 and TRBJ2-5; D is unresolved. The V gene lost 0 bases and the J gene lost 4 bases, with 13 bases spanning the gap. CDR1 is SGDLS and CDR2 is YYNGEE in the germline V gene. The CDR3 has 15 amino acids. The CDR3 is CASSVVNLSGETQYF. In nucleotides, the CDR3 is TGTGCCAGCAGCGTAGTTAACCTATCGGGAGAGACCCAGTACTTC. Full variable domain (missing parts from reference TRBV9 and TRBJ2-5): DSGVTQTPKHLITATGQRVTLRCSPRSGDLSVYWYQQSLDQGLQFLIQYYNGEERAKGNILERFSAQQFPDLHSELNLSSLELGDSALYFCASSVVNLSGETQYFGPGTRLLVL.

A word on this clonotype: This could be a read error, since a much larger clone is one nucleotide away. The chain combines TRBV7-9 with TRBJ2-3, with D perhaps matching TRBD1 (6 bases). The CDR3 is 15 amino acids. Looked up from germline, CDR1 is SEHNR and CDR2 is FQNEAQ (reference sequence). CDR3 nucleotides: TGTGCCCGCAGCTTTTCCAGGGGAGGCACAGATACGCAGTATTTT. It is translated as CARSFSRGGTDTQYF.

This clonotype was seen once. The chain has TRBV20-1 and TRBJ2-3; D perhaps matches TRBD2 (6 bases). From germline, CDR1 is DFQATT and CDR2 SNEGSKA (reference sequence). V shed 6 bases and J shed 2 bases, with 21 bases lying between them. The CDR3 spans 16 residues. DNA of the CDR3: TGCAGTGCCCAACCCTTCCGACTAGAAACCACAGATACGCAGTATTTT. It specifies CSAQPFRLETTDTQYF.

At least ten counts were recorded for this clonotype. CDR3 bases: TGTGCCAGCAGCTCCGGGACGGCTAAGTACTTC. Amino acid sequence: CASSSGTAKYF. The chain recombines TRBV11-2 with TRBJ2-7; D assignment may be TRBD1 or TRBD2 (5 bases each). The V and J ends lost 4 bases and 11 bases respectively, with 12 bases between them. This CDR3 region has 11 residues. Germline CDR1 is SGHAT and CDR2 is FQNNGV.

This clonotype was seen more than once but under ten times. The chain is built from TRBV7-6 and TRBJ2-2, with a possible D match to TRBD2 (6 bases). CDR1 and CDR2 (germline): SGHVS, FNYEAQ. CDR3 length equals 14 residues. The CDR3 bases are TGTGCGGTACTGGCGGGGCCCAACACCGGGGAGCTGTTTTTT. This encodes CAVLAGPNTGELFF.

This rearrangement joins TRBV4-1 to TRBJ1-5, with D unresolved. Germline V gene sequence: CDR1 MGHRA, CDR2 YSYEKL. V dropped 0 bases and J dropped 4 bases, with 7 bases sitting between them. The CDR3 loop spans 14 amino acids. The CDR3 region is CASSQDSVNQPQHF. The CDR3 coding sequence is TGCGCCAGCAGCCAAGATAGCGTGAATCAGCCCCAGCATTTT.

This clonotype was counted at least ten times. The chain employs TRBV9 and TRBJ1-4; D unresolved. V lost 3 bases and J 7 bases, leaving 19 bases between the germline ends. Germline assignment: CDR1 SGDLS and CDR2 YYNGEE. This CDR3 has 16 amino acids. CDR3 bases: TGTGCCAGCAGCGCGGGTCACCAGACCCTTGGTGAAAAACTGTTTTTT. It encodes CASSAGHQTLGEKLFF.

This clonotype was found a few times. In DNA form, the CDR3 reads TGCAGTGCGCCGACGATGACAGGGAACACTGAAGCTTTCTTT. It translates to CSAPTMTGNTEAFF. The chain links TRBV20-1 to TRBJ1-1, with D perhaps TRBD1 (6 bases). The CDR3 sequence is 14 residues long. CDR1 DFQATT and CDR2 SNEGSKA come from the germline V gene (reference sequence). Trimming left V 6 bases short and J 1 base short, with 15 bases between.

Worth noting for this clonotype: A much larger clone differs from this one at a single base, so this may be a read error. The rearrangement links TRBV7-6 to TRBJ1-1; D unresolved. The CDR3 loop spans 14 amino acids. V lost 2 bases and J lost 10, with 17 bases in between. Germline V gene lookup returns CDR1 SGHVS and CDR2 FNYEAQ. The CDR3 reads CASSLQRQGRVAFF. CDR3 DNA: TGTGCCAGCAGCTTACAAAGACAAGGCCGAGTAGCTTTCTTT.

A few counts support this clonotype. The genes are TRBV28 and TRBJ2-1, with a tentative D call TRBD2 (6 bases). Trimming pared 2 bases from V and 5 bases from J, leaving 13 bases between. The CDR3 sequence is 15 residues long. Germline loops: CDR1 MDHEN, CDR2 SYDVKM. The CDR3 reads CASSLEGLTNNEQFF. In DNA form, the CDR3 reads TGTGCCAGCAGTTTAGAGGGACTGACCAACAATGAGCAGTTCTTC.

In its sample, this clonotype was seen once. The final CDR3 position lacks the conserved phenylalanine or tryptophan, pointing to a likely read error. Because the CDR3's place on the DNA is in doubt, the DNA is left out and the CDR3 is given as listed by TCRdb. This chain uses TRBV12-3 or TRBV12-4 with TRBJ2-3; no check of the table's D call, TRBD2, against the DNA was made. The CDR3 is 15 amino acids in total, end residues counted. The CDR3 protein is CASSWSSGRPHTHYY.

Note on this clonotype: Being one base from a much bigger clone, this may be a read error. The chain uses TRBV27 and TRBJ1-6; 7 bases are shared with TRBD1. Germline V CDR1 and CDR2: MNHEY, SMNVEV (reference sequence). Trimming took 5 bases from V and 4 from J; bases not matched to a gene: 14. This CDR3 contains 18 residues. This chain's CDR3 is CASSPGTVVSGYNSPLHF. The DNA for the CDR3 is TGTGCCAGCAGTCCTGGGACAGTGGTCTCTGGGTATAATTCACCCCTCCACTTT.

This clonotype showed up just a few times. The chain links TRBV4-1 to TRBJ1-1; D is undetermined. The CDR3 is 16 residues long. The germline V gene encodes CDR1 MGHRA and CDR2 YSYEKL. The V end lost 4 bases, the J end lost 3 bases, and 18 bases lay between the germline ends. The chain's CDR3 is CASSPPPVGQDTEAFF. The DNA of the CDR3 is TGCGCCAGCAGCCCGCCACCCGTGGGCCAGGACACTGAAGCTTTCTTT.

This clonotype was detected only a few times. J is TRBJ1-5 and V is TRBV27; 9 bases align to TRBD1. There are 16 residues in the CDR3. CDR1 and CDR2 from the germline V gene are MNHEY and SMNVEV (reference sequence). The trim removed 5 bases at V and 0 bases at J, leaving 5 bases unmatched. The CDR3 DNA reads as TGTGCCAGCAGTACCAGACAGGGGGATAGCAATCAGCCCCAGCATTTT. Protein sequence: CASSTRQGDSNQPQHF.

The chain is built from TRBV11-2 and TRBJ2-5, with 7 bases matching TRBD2. Germline CDR1 SGHAT, CDR2 FQNNGV. This CDR3 is 16 amino acids long. V lost 5 bases, J lost 2 bases, and 11 bases stayed unmatched. CDR3 sequence (DNA): TGTGCCAGCAGCCCTACCCCCCTAGCGGAACAAGAGACCCAGTACTTC. Its protein is CASSPTPLAEQETQYF.

The V call is TRBV9, the J call TRBJ2-5, with D possibly TRBD1 on 6 matching bases. This CDR3 is 14 amino acids long. Looked up from germline, CDR1 is SGDLS and CDR2 is YYNGEE. The V end lost 4 bases, the J end lost 1 base, and 11 bases lay between the germline ends. CDR3 in DNA: TGTGCCAGCAGCTCAGGGGTATCCCAAGAGACCCAGTACTTC. Its protein is CASSSGVSQETQYF.

The chain couples TRBV10-3 to TRBJ2-7, with 7 bases that match TRBD1. The CDR3 has 13 residues. Looked up from germline, CDR1 is ENHRY and CDR2 is SYGVKD. Losses at the gene ends were 4 bases for V and 3 bases for J; bases not matched to a gene: 3. As DNA, the CDR3 is TGTGCCATCAGTGTGGGGACAGTCTACGAGCAGTACTTC. It codes for CAISVGTVYEQYF.

J is TRBJ2-1 and V is TRBV11-2; 9 bases are shared with TRBD2. Trimming removed 4 bases from V and 8 bases from J; junction bases left unmatched: 9. The CDR3 loop spans 15 amino acids. The germline V gene encodes CDR1 SGHAT and CDR2 FQNNGV. CDR3 DNA: TGTGCCAGCAGCTGGGCGGGGGGGTTGCGCGATGAGCAGTTCTTC. Its protein product is CASSWAGGLRDEQFF.

The J gene is TRBJ2-7, the V gene TRBV13; 8 nucleotides match TRBD2. Germline V gene lookup returns CDR1 PRHDT and CDR2 FYEKMQ (reference sequence). This CDR3 region has 16 residues. The ends lost 4 bases at V and 3 bases at J; junction bases unmatched: 11. CDR3 residues: CASSWERGRNHYEQYF. In DNA form, the CDR3 reads TGTGCCAGCAGCTGGGAGCGCGGGAGGAACCACTACGAGCAGTACTTC.

This clonotype came up many times. The chain links TRBV6-5 to TRBJ1-6, with a weak D call TRBD1 (5 bases). Germline V gene sequence: CDR1 MNHEY, CDR2 SVGAGI. V lost 6 bases, J lost 3 bases, and 12 bases lay in between. The CDR3 consists of 15 residues. CDR3 coding DNA: TGTGCCAGCAGACGGCGGACATTCTATAATTCACCCCTCCACTTT. This encodes CASRRRTFYNSPLHF.

This clonotype was picked up many times. This sequence joins TRBV4-1 and TRBJ1-1; possible D gene TRBD1, 5 bases. The CDR3 is 15 amino acids. V was cut by 3 bases and J by 2 bases, with 13 bases left in between. CDR1 MGHRA and CDR2 YSYEKL come from the germline V gene. The CDR3 loop is CASSHHAGQNTEAFF. CDR3 coding DNA: TGCGCCAGCAGCCACCACGCGGGGCAAAACACTGAAGCTTTCTTT.

This clonotype appeared many times. This chain links TRBV27 with TRBJ2-3, with TRBD1 matching over 7 bases. Germline V gives CDR1 MNHEY, CDR2 SMNVEV (reference sequence). After removal of 2 bases from V and 1 base from J, the junction contained 6 bases not matched to a gene. This CDR3 is 16 amino acids long. The CDR3 bases are TGTGCCAGCAGTTTACAGGGGGTTTCGGGCACAGATACGCAGTATTTT. Encoded protein: CASSLQGVSGTDTQYF.

A note on this clonotype: The CDR3 carries no conserved terminal phenylalanine or tryptophan, so it likely arises from a read error. The chain couples TRBV27 to TRBJ2-7, with a tentative D call TRBD2 (5 bases). The CDR3 extends over 13 amino acids. CDR1 and CDR2 from the germline V gene are MNHEY and SMNVEV (reference sequence). The germline V and J ends were trimmed by 6 bases and 5 bases, with 14 bases remaining between them. The DNA for the CDR3 is TGTGCCAGCAGGTCGTTTCTGAGGGACGAGCAGTACATC. The encoded protein is CASRSFLRDEQYI.

The table lists this clonotype with a count of one. This sequence joins TRBV7-9 and TRBJ2-1; D gene uncertain. Deletions cut 4 bases from V and 8 bases from J, with 9 bases between. The CDR3 covers 12 residues. Germline CDR1 SEHNR, CDR2 FQNEAQ (reference sequence). CDR3 loop: CASSSSADEQFF. The CDR3, as DNA: TGTGCCAGCAGCTCGAGTGCGGATGAGCAGTTCTTC. The full variable domain, rest sourced from reference TRBV7-9 and TRBJ2-1, is DTGVSQNPRHKITKRGQNVTFRCDPISEHNRLYWYRQTLGQGPEFLTYFQNEAQLEKSRLLSDRFSAERPKGSFSTLEIQRTEQGDSAMYLCASSSSADEQFFGPGTRLTVL.

Concerning this clonotype: This may arise from a read error, as a much more abundant clone is one base away. V and J are TRBV5-6 and TRBJ2-3, with 7 bases matching TRBD2. The CDR3 runs 17 residues. The ends lost 4 bases at V and 6 bases at J; junction bases unmatched: 17. Germline-derived CDR1 and CDR2 are SGHDT and YYEEEE. DNA of the CDR3: TGTGCCAGCAGCAGCGGGACTTTCCGTTTATGGAGGGATACGCAGTATTTT. It is translated as CASSSGTFRLWRDTQYF.

This clonotype has only a few counts. The rearrangement links TRBV4-1 to TRBJ2-3; 9 bases are shared with TRBD2. V was clipped by 1 base and J by 5 bases; unmatched bases: 4. The CDR3 loop spans 15 amino acids. Germline assignment: CDR1 MGHRA and CDR2 YSYEKL. CDR3 loop: CASSQATSGRDTQYF. CDR3 bases: TGCGCCAGCAGCCAAGCGACTAGCGGTCGAGATACGCAGTATTTT.

The rearrangement uses TRBV7-6 and TRBJ2-3; possibly TRBD1 or TRBD2 for D (5 bases each). Trimming removed 4 bases at V and 2 bases at J, with 13 bases between. The germline gives CDR1 SGHVS, CDR2 FNYEAQ. This CDR3 has 15 residues. The CDR3 DNA sequence: TGTGCCAGCAGCTATGAGGGGACCCTCACAGATACGCAGTATTTT. Its protein product is CASSYEGTLTDTQYF.